Following are 26 T cell receptor beta chains from one sample sequenced in a study of T cells and Merkel cell carcinoma outcomes. TCRdb's table, derived via immunoSEQ multiplex PCR, lists solely in-frame clones and lacks some. The table has fewer than 2,500 clones, more than 60% seen once. Sequenced: tumor tissue from Merkel cell carcinoma. The receptor source for this set is a human donor with Merkel cell carcinoma.

The chain combines TRBV9 with TRBJ2-5; possibly TRBD2 for D (6 bases). This CDR3 contains 16 residues. CDR1 is SGDLS and CDR2 is YYNGEE in the germline V gene. Trimming took off 0 bases at V and 4 bases at J, with 16 bases between the two ends. Here the CDR3 DNA reads TGTGCCAGCAGCGTAGAGGGTAGCGGACGTCGAGAGACCCAGTACTTC. This codes for CASSVEGSGRRETQYF. Complete variable domain (other parts from reference TRBV9 and TRBJ2-5): DSGVTQTPKHLITATGQRVTLRCSPRSGDLSVYWYQQSLDQGLQFLIQYYNGEERAKGNILERFSAQQFPDLHSELNLSSLELGDSALYFCASSVEGSGRRETQYFGPGTRLLVL.

On this clone: This clone may be a read error of a much larger clone one base away. V gene TRBV7-3 combines with J gene TRBJ2-5, with TRBD1 identical over 9 bases. Per germline, CDR1 SGHTA and CDR2 FQGTGA. CDR3 length equals 16 residues. Losses at the gene ends were 5 bases for V and 4 bases for J; bases not matched to a gene: 11. The CDR3 loop is CASSPTRQGVGETQYF. CDR3 nucleotide sequence: TGTGCCAGCAGCCCGACGAGACAGGGGGTAGGAGAGACCCAGTACTTC.

About this clone itself: A junction end diverges from the germline sequence, so it may reflect a read error. The rearrangement links TRBV7-8 to TRBJ1-1; no firm D call. This CDR3 comprises 13 residues. CDR1 is SGHVS and CDR2 is FQNEAQ in the germline V gene. This CDR3 reads CASSLVGNTEAFF. The CDR3 DNA reads as TGTGCCAGCAGTTTAGTGGGGAACACTGAAGCTTTCTTT.

The genes are TRBV6-5 and TRBJ2-1, with TRBD2 identical over 9 bases. J gave up 5 bases and V 0 bases, and 5 bases lay outside the gene matches. Per the germline V gene, CDR1 is MNHEY and CDR2 is SVGAGI. The CDR3 runs 16 residues. Here the CDR3 DNA reads TGTGCCAGCAGTTACTCACCTAGCGGGATCCACAATGAGCAGTTCTTC. It codes for CASSYSPSGIHNEQFF.

This clone is a singleton in its sample. The chain has TRBV27 and TRBJ2-2; D unclear. Trimming took 0 bases from V and 10 from J, leaving 6 bases between them. The CDR3 loop spans 12 amino acids. Germline lookup yields CDR1 MNHEY and CDR2 SMNVEV (reference sequence). This CDR3 is CASSLSGQELFF. CDR3 DNA sequence: TGTGCCAGCAGTTTATCCGGTCAGGAGCTGTTTTTT.

The chain is built from TRBV7-7 and TRBJ1-4; D call uncertain. With 5 bases removed from V and 9 bases from J, the gap between germline ends came to 19 bases. This CDR3 region has 15 residues. The V gene's germline CDR1 is SSHAT and CDR2 FNYEAQ (reference sequence). The CDR3 loop is CASSPRLESGKKLFF. In DNA form, the CDR3 reads TGTGCCAGCAGCCCAAGACTGGAGAGTGGAAAAAAACTGTTTTTT.

V is TRBV30 and J is TRBJ1-2, with TRBD1 matching over 10 bases. Germline CDR1 and CDR2: GTSNPN and SVGIG (reference sequence). Losses at the gene ends were 1 base for V and 8 bases for J; bases not matched to a gene: 7. The CDR3 extends over 14 amino acids. This chain's CDR3 is CAWSETGGYVGYTF. The DNA for the CDR3 is TGTGCCTGGAGTGAGACAGGGGGCTACGTAGGCTACACCTTC.

J is TRBJ1-3 and V is TRBV7-9; TRBD1 matches at 8 bases. This CDR3 has 16 amino acids. CDR1 is SEHNR, CDR2 FQNEAQ, per germline (reference sequence). V was clipped by 2 bases and J by 0 bases; unmatched bases: 3. Here the CDR3 reads CASSLTTGGSGNTIYF. The CDR3 DNA is TGTGCCAGCAGCTTAACTACAGGGGGCTCTGGAAACACCATATATTTT. The full variable domain, completed using reference TRBV7-9 and TRBJ1-3, is DTGVSQNPRHKITKRGQNVTFRCDPISEHNRLYWYRQTLGQGPEFLTYFQNEAQLEKSRLLSDRFSAERPKGSFSTLEIQRTEQGDSAMYLCASSLTTGGSGNTIYFGEGSWLTVV.

The chain joins TRBV19 to TRBJ2-7; the D call may be TRBD1 or TRBD2 (5 bases each). Germline CDR1 and CDR2: LNHDA and SQIVND (reference sequence). This CDR3 is 11 amino acids long. V lost 11 bases, J lost 4 bases, and 12 bases lay in between. CDR3 sequence reads: CAARDGYEQYF. CDR3 sequence (DNA): TGTGCCGCCCGGGACGGATACGAGCAGTACTTC.

This chain uses TRBV7-6 with TRBJ2-2, with D possibly matching TRBD2 (5 bases). Germline V gene lookup returns CDR1 SGHVS and CDR2 FNYEAQ. Trimming removed 5 bases at V and 7 bases at J, with 14 bases between. The CDR3 has 14 residues. The CDR3 DNA reads TGTGCCAGCAGCCCGCCGGGGTGGGGCGGGGAGCTGTTTTTT. Translated: CASSPPGWGGELFF.

The chain recombines TRBV11-3 with TRBJ2-7; 11 positions agree with TRBD1. The trim removed 3 bases at V and 2 bases at J, leaving 3 bases unmatched. Germline V gives CDR1 SGHNT, CDR2 YENEEA. The CDR3 spans 15 residues. The CDR3 here is CASSLEGQGAYEQYF. Written as DNA, the CDR3 is TGTGCCAGCAGCTTGGAGGGACAGGGGGCCTACGAGCAGTACTTC.

This sequence joins TRBV4-2 and TRBJ2-5, with D unclear. The CDR3 contains 13 residues. With 4 bases removed from V and 4 bases from J, the gap between germline ends came to 10 bases. Germline CDR1 and CDR2: LGHNA and YNFKEQ. The CDR3 here is CASSREALETQYF. The CDR3 DNA is TGTGCCAGCAGCCGCGAGGCTTTAGAGACCCAGTACTTC.

The rearrangement joins TRBV27 to TRBJ2-4; 11 nucleotides match TRBD2. The CDR3 is 15 residues long. Germline V gene lookup returns CDR1 MNHEY and CDR2 SMNVEV (reference sequence). The V segment lost 5 bases and the J segment 3 bases; nucleotides outside the gene matches: 3. DNA for the CDR3: TGTGCCAGCAGTAGTACTAGCGGGGGCAAAAACATTCAGTACTTC. This codes for CASSSTSGGKNIQYF.

The CDR3 DNA reads TGTGCCAGCAGTTTATCCGGCAGGGGCAATCAGCCCCAGCATTTT. It codes for CASSLSGRGNQPQHF. V usage is TRBV27 and J usage is TRBJ1-5; tentatively, D is TRBD1 (5 bases). This CDR3 has 15 amino acids. CDR1 is MNHEY and CDR2 is SMNVEV in the germline V gene (reference sequence). V shed 0 bases and J shed 2 bases, with 8 bases lying between them.

There are a few counts of this clone. The genes are TRBV7-8 and TRBJ1-1, with 7 bases that match TRBD1. CDR3 length: 15 amino acids. Germline-derived CDR1 and CDR2 are SGHVS and FQNEAQ. CDR3 coding DNA: TGTACCTCTCAACTTAGTCCGGGACAGATGAATGAAGCTTTCTTT. Translating gives CTSQLSPGQMNEAFF.

This clone was seen a single time. The chain joins TRBV4-1 to TRBJ2-3; D remains ambiguous. Trimming shortened V by 0 bases and J by 2 bases, and 9 bases separated the two germline ends. The V gene's germline CDR1 is MGHRA and CDR2 YSYEKL. The CDR3 contains 15 residues. The CDR3 loop reads CASSQDPGSTDTQYF. CDR3 nucleotides: TGCGCCAGCAGCCAAGACCCGGGTTCCACAGATACGCAGTATTTT.

This chain links TRBV20-1 with TRBJ1-1; weak D call: TRBD1 (6 bases). This CDR3 is 11 amino acids long. Germline CDR1 DFQATT, CDR2 SNEGSKA (reference sequence). The DNA of the CDR3 is TGCAGAGGGGGGGGTTTCAATGAAGCTTTCTTT. This codes for CRGGGFNEAFF.

This chain uses TRBV25-1 with TRBJ2-1; D possibly uses TRBD1 or TRBD2 (5 bases each). Looked up from germline, CDR1 is MGHDK and CDR2 is SYGVNS. V lost 10 bases and J lost 9, with 16 bases in between. This CDR3 is 12 amino acids long. DNA for the CDR3: TGTGCCATTTCCGGGACCGTCGGTGAGCAGTTCTTC. It yields the protein CAISGTVGEQFF. Looking up the rest from reference TRBV25-1 and TRBJ2-1 gives the full variable domain: EADIYQTPRYLVIGTGKKITLECSQTMGHDKMYWYQQDPGMELHLIHYSYGVNSTEKGDLSSESTVSRIRTEHFPLTLESARPSHTSQYLCAISGTVGEQFFGPGTRLTVL.

V and J are TRBV5-5 and TRBJ2-4; D unresolved. This CDR3 has 16 residues. Per the germline V gene, CDR1 is SGHKS and CDR2 is YYEKEE (reference sequence). Trimming removed 4 bases from V and 0 bases from J, with 14 bases in between. Here the CDR3 reads CASSPRFGVAKNIQYF. In DNA, the CDR3 is TGTGCCAGCAGCCCCCGGTTTGGGGTAGCCAAAAACATTCAGTACTTC. Using reference TRBV5-5 and TRBJ2-4 for the parts outside the CDR3, the full variable domain is DAGVTQSPTHLIKTRGQQVTLRCSPISGHKSVSWYQQVLGQGPQFIFQYYEKEERGRGNFPDRFSARQFPNYSSELNVNALLLGDSALYLCASSPRFGVAKNIQYFGAGTRLSVL.

The rearrangement uses TRBV5-1 and TRBJ2-7; D unresolved. Germline CDR1 and CDR2: SGHRS and YFSETQ. Between the trimmed V and J ends, which lost 2 bases and 2 bases, there was a span of 8 bases. CDR3 length: 13 amino acids. The CDR3, as DNA: TGCGCCAGCAGCTTCGTTGAGACCTACGAGCAGTACTTC. Residues: CASSFVETYEQYF.

The V gene is TRBV7-2, the J gene TRBJ2-7; D gene ambiguous. V lost 6 bases to trimming and J lost 5 bases, with 14 bases between them. This CDR3 comprises 13 residues. CDR1 is SGHTA and CDR2 is FQGNSA in the germline V gene. CDR3 region: CASSIGPRDEQYF. In DNA, the CDR3 is TGTGCCAGCAGTATAGGGCCCCGGGACGAGCAGTACTTC.

This chain uses TRBV11-2 with TRBJ2-5; D is undetermined. The CDR3 has 12 residues. Germline-derived CDR1 and CDR2 are SGHAT and FQNNGV. V was shortened by 2 bases and J by 2 bases, with 3 bases between the two germline ends. CDR3 DNA sequence: TGTGCCAGCAGCTTACAACAAGAGACCCAGTACTTC. Its translation is CASSLQQETQYF.

The V and J genes are TRBV9 and TRBJ2-3, with 8 bases lining up with TRBD1. Trimming took 2 bases from V and 1 from J; bases not matched to a gene: 3. In germline, CDR1 is SGDLS, CDR2 YYNGEE. This CDR3 spans 15 amino acids. The DNA of the CDR3 is TGTGCCAGCAGCGTTGGACAGGGAGGCACAGATACGCAGTATTTT. Its translation: CASSVGQGGTDTQYF.

V is TRBV9 and J is TRBJ2-1; 14 bases map to TRBD2. The CDR3 totals 16 residues. Germline CDR1 and CDR2: SGDLS and YYNGEE. Losses at the gene ends were 4 bases for V and 3 bases for J; bases not matched to a gene: 3. The CDR3 region is CASSSTSGGVYNEQFF. CDR3 nucleotides: TGTGCCAGCAGCTCGACTAGCGGGGGGGTCTACAATGAGCAGTTCTTC.

The chain links TRBV9 to TRBJ2-7; 9 bases are a match to TRBD2. This CDR3 has 15 amino acids. The germline CDR1 and CDR2 sequences are SGDLS and YYNGEE. Unmatched junction bases numbered 4, after V lost 0 bases and J lost 3 bases. The CDR3 nucleotides read TGTGCCAGCAGCGTAGAGGGGACTAGCCACTACGAGCAGTACTTC. The encoded protein is CASSVEGTSHYEQYF.

This sequence joins TRBV19 and TRBJ2-3, with a weak D call TRBD1 (5 bases). The CDR3 runs 16 residues. Trimming pared 4 bases from V and 2 bases from J, leaving 16 bases between. The germline CDR1 and CDR2 sequences are LNHDA and SQIVND (reference sequence). For the CDR3, the DNA is TGTGCCAGTAGTACCCGCGGCCAGGGCGACACAGATACGCAGTATTTT. This gives the protein CASSTRGQGDTDTQYF.